These 3 T cell receptor beta chains were all obtained from the same sample, sequenced in a study of technical replicates of blood from a handful of donors. Clones were sequenced by immunoSEQ multiplex PCR, and TCRdb holds only the in-frame ones, with some missing. The data show roughly 90,000 clones, with about 95% seen just once and approximately 0.36% held by the top ten. Source material: T cells isolated from PBMCs. The receptors come from a human donor in good health.

The V call is TRBV7-8, the J call TRBJ1-2; no reliable D call. Germline-derived CDR1 and CDR2 are SGHVS and FQNEAQ. Trimming stripped 2 bases from V and 6 bases from J, with 10 bases between. The CDR3 is 13 residues long. DNA of the CDR3: TGTGCCAGCAGCTTAACGGGTCTGGATGGCTACACCTTC. Protein product: CASSLTGLDGYTF.

The chain couples TRBV11-3 to TRBJ2-6; 8 positions match TRBD1. J gave up 0 bases and V 6 bases, and 7 bases lay outside the gene matches. The germline gives CDR1 SGHNT, CDR2 YENEEA. The CDR3 runs to 17 residues. CDR3 DNA: TGTGCCAGCAGACTCAGGGGGCAAAGCTCTGGGGCCAACGTCCTGACTTTC. Its translation is CASRLRGQSSGANVLTF.

The rearrangement links TRBV29-1 to TRBJ2-7; the match to TRBD1 covers 9 bases. The CDR3 spans 13 residues. Germline assignment: CDR1 SQVTM and CDR2 ANQGSEA. The ends lost 2 bases at V and 4 bases at J; junction bases unmatched: 3. The CDR3 nucleotides are TGCAGCGTTGAAAGACAGGGGGAGTACGAGCAGTACTTC. Its translation: CSVERQGEYEQYF.